This TCR beta chain was sequenced during a study of response to subunit inactivated influenza vaccine (dated by TCRdb to 2017 to 2018). About the full investigation: The study used deep quantitative T cell receptor repertoire profiling to track responses to a trivalent subunit inactivated influenza vaccine.

Broader findings and caveats from the paper: According to the authors, only a limited number of new T cells may be recruited by each seasonal influenza vaccination.

In this sample, this clonotype turned up a few times. What antigen it recognizes has not been identified. The input lacks base qualities; no much larger clone sits a single base away. The trim is 1 base for V and 0 bases for J, with a gap of 10 bases between the germline ends. The CDR3, from cysteine to phenylalanine, totals 15 residues. The entry retains the CDR3 DNA only, 45 bases that are in frame from base 1. Library method: RT-PCR. The listed sequencing device is Illumina HiSeq 2500. TCRdb passed the public sequencing reads through fastp at Q25 and MiXCR, retaining productive beta sequences. Records with the same CDR3 protein are collapsed into one entry carrying the most frequent genes and DNA. For this sample the table gives 700,000 to 800,000 distinct CDR3 sequences, of which approximately 18% were detected only once. The leading ten clones occupy 11% of the sample.

The sample consisted of PBMCs from blood, taken less than 6 days after vaccination. The receptor comes from a man in his fifties who received an inactivated influenza vaccine. Donor details come from another sample of the same person, matched by shared clones. This sequence uses TRBV12-3 or TRBV12-4 and TRBJ2-7, with TRBD1 tentatively as D gene (5 bases match). The CDR3 reads as follows: CASSLGTMSSYEQYF. At the DNA level, the sequence is TGTGCCAGCAGTTTAGGGACAATGAGCTCCTACGAGCAGTACTTC.